A single sample gave rise to the 10 T cell receptor beta chains below, sequenced in a study of control samples from healthy donors and cancer patients. Only in-frame clones appear in the TCRdb table, and some are missing; sequencing was by immunoSEQ multiplex PCR. Found here are approximately 82,000 clones, around 94% of them singletons; the top ten hold around 4.5%. The sample taken for sequencing was blood. Source of these receptors: a woman aged 18-30 years in good health.

This sequence joins TRBV9 and TRBJ1-4, with D unclear. This CDR3 has 15 amino acids. Germline loops: CDR1 SGDLS, CDR2 YYNGEE. V lost 3 bases, J lost 3 bases, and 12 bases lay in between. CDR3 residues: CASSGSWGSNEKLFF. The CDR3 DNA follows: TGTGCCAGCAGCGGGAGTTGGGGATCTAATGAAAAACTGTTTTTT. Full variable domain (rest looked up from reference TRBV9 and TRBJ1-4): DSGVTQTPKHLITATGQRVTLRCSPRSGDLSVYWYQQSLDQGLQFLIQYYNGEERAKGNILERFSAQQFPDLHSELNLSSLELGDSALYFCASSGSWGSNEKLFFGSGTQLSVL.

This clone has a single count. The genes are TRBV7-9 and TRBJ1-2; 7 bases are shared with TRBD1. This CDR3 comprises 15 residues. CDR1 is SEHNR and CDR2 is FQNEAQ in the germline V gene (reference sequence). V was clipped by 5 bases and J by 6 bases; unmatched bases: 12. The CDR3 region is CASSPRSGQIDGYTF. The CDR3 coding sequence is TGTGCCAGCAGCCCCAGATCGGGACAGATAGATGGCTACACCTTC.

The chain combines TRBV6-1 with TRBJ2-5, with D perhaps given as TRBD1 or TRBD2 (5 bases each). In germline, CDR1 is MNHNS, CDR2 SASEGT. V lost 1 base to trimming and J lost 4 bases, with 16 bases between them. The CDR3 runs to 16 residues. This CDR3 reads CASSEVRGASSETQYF. In DNA form, the CDR3 reads TGTGCCAGCAGTGAAGTCCGGGGCGCGTCGTCAGAGACCCAGTACTTC.

This chain links TRBV5-3 with TRBJ1-5, with no clear D. TRBV5-3 is an ORF, and what it does is uncertain. CDR3 length equals 15 residues. V lost 2 bases and J lost 3, with 12 bases in between. CDR3 bases: TGTGCCAGAAGCTTTTATAAGGGATACAATCAGCCCCAGCATTTT. Translating it yields CARSFYKGYNQPQHF.

The rearrangement links TRBV27 to TRBJ1-5; D gene unclear. From germline, CDR1 is MNHEY and CDR2 SMNVEV (reference sequence). Trimming took 8 bases from V and 9 from J, leaving 20 bases between them. The CDR3 is made up of 14 amino acids. Here the CDR3 DNA reads TGTGCCAGCGCTCGGACCGGGAGCACGGGGCCCCAGCATTTT. Protein: CASARTGSTGPQHF.

The chain carries TRBV6-1 and TRBJ2-6; TRBD1 is a possible D gene (5 bases). The CDR3 contains 15 residues. V lost 3 bases to trimming and J lost 2 bases, with 8 bases between them. Germline loops: CDR1 MNHNS, CDR2 SASEGT. DNA of the CDR3: TGTGCCAGCAGTGAGTGGGGCGCTGGGGCCAACGTCCTGACTTTC. As protein: CASSEWGAGANVLTF.

The rearrangement links TRBV19 to TRBJ1-2; the D is unclear. The CDR3 runs 12 residues. The ends were cut back, 6 bases at V and 2 bases at J, with 7 bases in the middle. The germline V gene encodes CDR1 LNHDA and CDR2 SQIVND (reference sequence). The CDR3 loop reads CASRTYNYGYTF. The CDR3 DNA follows: TGTGCCAGTAGAACTTACAACTATGGCTACACCTTC.

This chain joins TRBV19 and TRBJ1-5; the D is unclear. Germline CDR1 and CDR2: LNHDA and SQIVND (reference sequence). Trimming left V 0 bases short and J 4 bases short, with 10 bases between. The CDR3 has 15 residues. The DNA of the CDR3 is TGTGCCAGTAGTATAGATAGTCAGGCAAATCAGCCCCAGCATTTT. This encodes CASSIDSQANQPQHF.

The chain has TRBV28 and TRBJ2-2; 11 nucleotides agree with TRBD2. Trimming took 2 bases from V and 1 from J; bases not matched to a gene: 3. In germline, CDR1 is MDHEN, CDR2 SYDVKM. This CDR3 has 17 residues. CDR3 amino acids: CASSLQTSGKNTGELFF. CDR3 nucleotides: TGTGCCAGCAGTTTACAGACTAGCGGGAAGAACACCGGGGAGCTGTTTTTT.

This clone occurred a few times. The chain links TRBV3-1 (or the pseudogene TRBV3-2) to TRBJ2-3; 9 nucleotides agree with TRBD2. The germline V gene has CDR1 LGHDT and CDR2 YNNKEL (reference sequence). This CDR3 has 17 amino acids. V gave up 2 bases and J gave up 2 bases; unmatched junction bases: 8. The CDR3 sequence is CASSQLASGGTTDTQYF. The CDR3 DNA is TGTGCCAGCAGCCAACTAGCCAGCGGGGGGACCACAGATACGCAGTATTTT.